The present T cell receptor beta chain was sequenced within a study of beta chain features in type 1 diabetes. Study overall: Age and gender were similar between patients and healthy donors, as were cell yields.

Study-level findings and limits: Naive, central memory and regulatory TCRB repertoires appeared more similar among patients than healthy donors. Type 1 diabetes patients had moderately but significantly shorter TCRB CDR3s in all four CD4+ subsets.

Each population that was sorted was more than 98% pure. Concerning this clone itself: Its antigen is not known.

As every portion of the isolated RNA was reverse transcribed, the sequencing read expressed TCRB transcripts. Profiling relied on immunoSEQ multiplex PCR, and the TCRdb table lists in-frame clones only, not all of them. This sample carries 600,000 to 700,000 clones, over 10% of them seen once, and the ten largest clones take more than 0.1%. This clonotype was sampled from a man aged 25 to 40 with type 1 diabetes. Sequencing used naive CD4+ T cells from blood.

CDR3 nucleotides: TGTGCCAGCTCACTCGATGACAGGGGTCGGGGGACCCCGAACACTGAAGCTTTCTTT. This translates into CASSLDDRGRGTPNTEAFF. V usage is TRBV18 and J usage is TRBJ1-1; TRBD1 matches 8 bases. The germline CDR1 and CDR2 sequences are KGHSH and LQKENI. This CDR3 spans 19 amino acids. Trimming at V came to 4 bases and at J to 1 base, leaving 17 bases not matched to a gene.